The T cell receptor (beta chain) described here comes from a study of blood T cell repertoires in COVID-19. Study-level background: Material from acute and convalescent COVID-19 was sourced from the United States, Italy and Spain. PBMCs, B-cell-depleted T cells, or T cells were the source of the cDNA or gDNA that made up the material.

Original data processing: It was from reference gene primer amplification that nucleated cell counts were estimated. Assay used: immunoSEQ multiplex PCR; TCRdb lists only in-frame clones, some missing. V and J calls and clone size come straight from that table; D and trimming were deduced from the DNA. Of some 240,000 clones listed, roughly 84% were seen once; the top ten hold about 1.5%. This clone has only one observation. Deletions cut 5 bases from V and 1 base from J, with 9 bases between. The CDR3 has 14 residues. Germline V gives CDR1 SGHAT, CDR2 FQNNGV. The clonotype was recovered from a woman in her thirties or forties who had recovered from COVID-19. The chain is built from TRBV11-2 and TRBJ1-3; D remains ambiguous. Sequences were obtained from peripheral blood. CDR3 in amino acids: CASSLTRSGNTIYF. The DNA of the CDR3 is TGTGCCAGCAGCCTGACGCGGTCTGGAAACACCATATATTTT. The full variable domain, completed using reference TRBV11-2 and TRBJ1-3, is EAGVAQSPRYKIIEKRQSVAFWCNPISGHATLYWYQQILGQGPKLLIQFQNNGVVDDSQLPKDRFSAERLKGVDSTLKIQPAKLEDSAVYLCASSLTRSGNTIYFGEGSWLTVV.